This record concerns one TCR beta chain sequence. Its target is not known. The treatment denotes: oral pan-JAK inhibitor, 5-10 mg twice daily. RNA extraction and reverse transcription yielded cDNA as sequencing template. Assay: immunoSEQ multiplex PCR; the TCRdb copy retains only in-frame clones and omits some. Among 90,000 to 100,000 clones listed, under 70% were seen once. The source of the sample is a study of CD8+ T cells in alopecia areata. Regarding the study as a whole: Lesional scalp displayed greater clonality than normal scalp, most notably in alopecia totalis/universalis.

This clonotype was obtained from a human donor with alopecia areata. The source was CD8+ T cells sorted from blood, collected at week 4, from a patient treated with tofacitinib.

The CDR3 loop reads CASSLGPGTEQFF. CDR3 nucleotide sequence: TGTGCCAGCAGCTTAGGGCCGGGAACAGAGCAGTTCTTC. The chain has TRBV7-7 and TRBJ2-1, with D perhaps TRBD2 (5 bases). The CDR3 sequence is 13 residues long. V shed 1 base and J shed 10 bases, with 11 bases lying between them. Germline V lookup: CDR1 SSHAT, CDR2 FNYEAQ (reference sequence).